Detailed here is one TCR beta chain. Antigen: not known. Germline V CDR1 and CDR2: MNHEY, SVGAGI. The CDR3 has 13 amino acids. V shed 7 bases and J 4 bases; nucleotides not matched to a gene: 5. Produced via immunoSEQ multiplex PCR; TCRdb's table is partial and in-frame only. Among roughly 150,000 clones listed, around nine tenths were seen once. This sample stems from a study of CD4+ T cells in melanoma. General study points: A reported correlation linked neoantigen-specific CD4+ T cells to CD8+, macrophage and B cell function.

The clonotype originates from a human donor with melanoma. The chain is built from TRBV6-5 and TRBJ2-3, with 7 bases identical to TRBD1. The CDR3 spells CASKGRGSDTQYF. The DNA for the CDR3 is TGTGCCAGCAAGGGCAGGGGGTCAGATACGCAGTATTTT.